This T cell receptor beta chain was profiled in a study of regulatory T cells in long-lasting Graves disease (dated by TCRdb to the early 2020s). Notes on the research overall: Newly diagnosed Graves' disease patients had taken antithyroid drugs for less than 3 months. Peripheral blood TCR sequencing and RNA sequencing compared persistent Graves' disease patients with newly diagnosed Graves' disease patients. The study took place in China and was registered as a clinical trial. A total of some 33 samples were covered by TCR sequencing, comprising approximately 13 persistent and approximately 20 newly diagnosed Graves' disease patients. Results and caveats for the whole study, not just this receptor: A larger number of public clonotypes was shared among persistent patients (fewer than 3,000) than among newly diagnosed patients (approximately 1,000). The small sample size was acknowledged by the authors as a limitation that may reduce accuracy. Because the primary lesion, thyroid tissue, could not be accessed, the study looked at peripheral blood alone. Compared with newly diagnosed patients, persistent Graves' disease patients had lower TCR Shannon entropy and fewer highly expanded clones, which suggests clonal expansion. Only the TCR beta chain was sequenced and analyzed. Persistent disease showed preferential use of TRBV28, TRBJ1-2 and TRBJ2-5, whereas newly diagnosed disease favored TRBV20-1 and TRBJ2-1.

Turning to this clonotype: No antigen is known for it. No quality values exist for individual bases; no much larger clone is one base distant.

V is cut back by 3 bases and J by 0 bases, with 8 bases in the junction unmatched. In the germline V gene (reference sequence), CDR1 corresponds to LNHDA and CDR2 to SQIVND. The CDR3 covers 18 residues, taking in both the cysteine and the phenylalanine. CDR3 DNA is the only sequence kept; it has 54 bases, read in frame from the first base. Library prep was done by multiplex PCR. This sample was sequenced with an Illumina HiSeq 4000. CDR3 regions were amplified by Arm-PCR with iRepertoire HTBI primers to construct TCR beta libraries. Before sequencing, the PCR products went through gel purification. In the original analysis: Gene usage analysis of CDR3 amino acid clonotypes relied on the roughly 67 TRBV and about 13 TRBJ segments identified across samples. COPE and FqMerger were used to merge filtered high-quality paired reads into contigs. BLAST was used to align contigs to IMGT TRBV, TRBD and TRBJ reference genes, and CDR3 was defined according to IMGT. Any clonotype with a frequency above 0.1% was counted as a highly expanded clone. Shannon entropy was used to measure repertoire diversity, and the Gini coefficient was used to measure V-J evenness. A clonotype was considered public if more than one individual shared it. In TCRdb, the public reads were trimmed at Q25 with fastp and aligned with MiXCR, with productive beta chains retained. Rows with a matching CDR3 protein are joined into one entry that keeps the most common DNA and genes. The V and J calls here are based on TCRdb, not the publication. The sample yields 440,000 or so distinct CDR3 sequences; 15% were counted once. Jointly, the top ten make up over 15% of the sample.

The intended sense of this specimen's time point label: newly diagnosed GD, antithyroid drugs for less than 3 months. For both TCR sequencing and RNA sequencing, RNA was extracted from PBMCs using TRIzol. Graves' disease was diagnosed according to American Thyroid Association guidelines. Patients were recruited from an endocrinology department in Xi'an, China. Each patient gave approximately 8.8 milliliters of peripheral blood, collected in an EDTA anticoagulant tube. Ficoll Paque Plus density gradient separation was used to isolate PBMCs, and no additional T cell sorting was done. RNA quality was checked with an Agilent 2100 Bioanalyzer and agarose gel, and concentration with a NanoDrop 2000. The same sample was also used in a study of T cells in Graves' hyperthyroidism and ophthalmopathy. Taken from the second paper: Stable Graves' hyperthyroidism was defined as the absence of progression to ophthalmopathy over 18 months of follow-up. Hyperthyroidism patients were aged 18 to 65 years and newly diagnosed, with disease duration of less than 2 months. Exclusion was applied to patients with uncontrolled infections, other autoimmune diseases, pregnancy or lactation. Diagnoses were based on clinical symptoms, serum thyroxine and TRAb, thyroid ultrasound and orbital computed tomography. The TCR CDR3 was subjected to a first round of RT-PCR using the HTBI primer set and the Qiagen OneStep RT-PCR kit. Most expanded thyroid clonotypes (frequency above 0.001) were also found in blood, which suggests that blood repertoires may mirror thyroid immune responses. A 13 V-J signature model separated ophthalmopathy from stable hyperthyroidism, with around 91% sensitivity and 81% to 82% specificity in cross-validation and 80%/75% in testing. In validation, progression to ophthalmopathy was predicted by the model with more than 65% sensitivity and about 72% specificity, a median of roughly six months before onset. A discovery cohort of about a hundred patients, 43 with Graves' ophthalmopathy and 57 with stable Graves' hyperthyroidism, was used to find distinguishing TCR V-J signatures. Prospective prediction of ophthalmopathy was tested in an independent validation cohort consisting of 18 hyperthyroidism patients and 15 or so patients who later progressed to ophthalmopathy. The 95 to 100 discovery patients were randomly split 7:3 into training and test sets. In addition, the study compared T-cell repertoires in thyroid tissue and in blood from about 6 Graves' hyperthyroidism patients. Following sampling, methimazole starting at 30 mg daily was given to hyperthyroidism patients, and high-dose intravenous methylprednisolone was given to ophthalmopathy patients. Libraries were constructed in a second round of multiplex PCR, after which size selection and purification were performed. The libraries were sequenced on an Illumina HiSeq2000 using paired-end 100 bp reads. SOAPnuke was used to process the raw data, removing reads that contained adapters or uncalled bases, had a mean Phred below 15, or lacked an exact match to the constant primer or identifier. High-quality paired reads were merged using COPE v1.2.5, and each unique nucleotide sequence was defined as a clonotype. MiTCR v1.1 was used to align the clonotypes against IMGT TRBV, TRBD and TRBJ reference segments. The analysis was restricted to V-J combinations with a frequency above 0.0001, which together covered approximately 99% of the repertoires. The TCS score was defined as the ratio of F50 (clonal expansion) to E x V (chaos), calculated using BLOSUM62-based TCRdist between CDR3 peptides within each V-J. Welch's t-statistics and random forest reduced fewer than 600 V-J features to fewer than 15, which were used in a naive Bayes classifier (R e1071). Sample size was not statistically predetermined, and blinding of investigators to group allocation was not performed. The paper reports TCR Vbeta CDR3 sequencing of some 140 peripheral blood samples: over 40 ophthalmopathy, roughly 80 hyperthyroidism and some 17 progressor patients.

The sequence derives from a woman in her thirties with Graves disease. Donor details come from another sample of the same person, matched by shared clones. The V and J segments used are TRBV19 and TRBJ2-6; 7 bases in the middle match TRBD1. This specimen consisted of peripheral blood mononuclear cells (PBMCs), obtained at new diagnosis, from a patient treated with antithyroid drugs. The CDR3 loop reads CASSIRQGSLSGANVLTF. Read as DNA, the sequence is TGTGCCAGTAGTATCAGACAGGGTTCGCTCTCTGGGGCCAACGTCCTGACTTTC.